This is a list of T cell receptor beta chains from one sample in a study of blood T cells in healthy people across ages. TCRdb called the 5' RACE reads again in MiXCR, with one record for every CDR3 protein. The table includes 1,500,000 or so distinct CDR3 sequences, around 40% detected once. Sequencing input: blood. These receptors all stem from a woman in her late teens or twenties in good health. Each CDR3 is given with its conserved first and last residue. D genes are given only for firm matches. Clone size appears in some rows only: once, few, many, or a class for an expanded clone.

d_call clone_size j_call cdr3_length v_call cdr3_nt cdr3_aa
NA few TRBJ2-1 15 TRBV7-9 TGTGCCAGCAGCGCCCGACAGGGACTAGACAATGAGCAGTTCTTC CASSARQGLDNEQFF
NA few TRBJ2-7 14 TRBV27 TGTGCCAGCGGGTCACGGGACGTAGACAATGAGCAGTACTTC CASGSRDVDNEQYF
TRBD1 NA TRBJ2-5 15 TRBV7-2 TGTGCCAGCAGCTGGACAGGACCTCCGTTAGAGACCCAGTACTTC CASSWTGPPLETQYF
TRBD1 few TRBJ1-2 15 TRBV11-2 TGTGCCAGCAGCTTAGAAGGGACAGGCCTCTATGGCTACACCTTC CASSLEGTGLYGYTF
TRBD2 NA TRBJ2-2 18 TRBV9 TGTGCCAGCAGCGTGGGACTAGCGGGGGCCCCGGGCACCGGGGAGCTGTTTTTT CASSVGLAGAPGTGELFF
NA few TRBJ2-3 13 TRBV4-2 TGTGCCAGCAGCCAAGCGGGCATGTGTCTGCAGTATTTT CASSQAGMCLQYF
TRBD1 NA TRBJ1-2 14 TRBV19 TGTGCCAGTAGTAGCCAGGGGGTCTCCAGTGGCTACACCTTC CASSSQGVSSGYTF
TRBD2 NA TRBJ2-7 15 TRBV6-2/TRBV6-3 TGTGCCAGCAGGAGACTAGCGGGAGGCTCCTACGAGCAGTACTTC CASRRLAGGSYEQYF
TRBD1 many TRBJ2-1 16 TRBV25-1 TGTGCCAGCAGTGAATTGGACAGGCAAGGTGACAATGAGCAGTTCTTC CASSELDRQGDNEQFF
TRBD1 once TRBJ1-5 15 TRBV7-9 TGTGCCAGCAGCCCCGGGGACAGGGTCGGACAGCCCCAGCATTTT CASSPGDRVGQPQHF
NA NA TRBJ2-1 14 TRBV29-1 TGCAGCGTTGATTTGGCCCTCAACTCAAATGAGCAGTTCTTC CSVDLALNSNEQFF
TRBD2 NA TRBJ2-1 17 TRBV11-3 TGTGCCAGCAGCTCTCTTGTCGGGAGGAATTCCTACAATGAGCAGTTCTTC CASSSLVGRNSYNEQFF
NA few TRBJ2-3 14 TRBV20-1 TGCAGTGCTAAGAATCCAGGACCGTTAGATACGCAGTATTTT CSAKNPGPLDTQYF
TRBD2 few TRBJ2-3 17 TRBV6-4 TGTGCCAGCAGTGAAGTCCCTAGCGGGGGTGGCACAGATACGCAGTATTTT CASSEVPSGGGTDTQYF
NA many TRBJ2-3 16 TRBV3-1 TGTGCCAGCAGCCGTAGAGATAGCGCGCCGCTGGGTACGCAGTATTTT CASSRRDSAPLGTQYF
NA many TRBJ2-7 11 TRBV6-2/TRBV6-3 TGTGCCAGCAGTTGGCGTTCCGAGCAGTACTTC CASSWRSEQYF
NA NA TRBJ2-1 17 TRBV5-5 TGTGCCAGCGGCGCTTTGGATCGAGGGAACTCCTACAATGAGCAGTTCTTC CASGALDRGNSYNEQFF
NA NA TRBJ2-7 14 TRBV20-1 TGCAGTGCTAGAGAGGCCGGGAACCCCTACGAGCAGAACTTC CSAREAGNPYEQNF
TRBD2 NA TRBJ2-7 14 TRBV29-1 TGCAGCGTTATAGCGGGAGGACTCTCCTACGAGCAGTACTTC CSVIAGGLSYEQYF
NA few TRBJ1-2 14 TRBV6-5 TGTGCCAGCACGCCCCACCGGGACAAAGCTGGCTACACCTTC CASTPHRDKAGYTF
TRBD1 NA TRBJ1-2 15 TRBV5-1 TGCGCCAGCAGCCCCGACAGGGGGCAGTTCTATGGCTACACCTTC CASSPDRGQFYGYTF
NA NA TRBJ2-3 14 TRBV9 TGTACCAGCAGCGTAAGGACTAGCACAGATACGCAGTATTTT CTSSVRTSTDTQYF
TRBD1 once TRBJ1-1 13 TRBV18 TGTGCCAGCTTCCAGGGGGTCGACACTGAAGCTTTCTTT CASFQGVDTEAFF
NA few TRBJ1-6 14 TRBV9 TGTGCCAGCAGCGTAGGAGGAGGCCGCTCACCCCTCCACTTT CASSVGGGRSPLHF
NA NA TRBJ1-2 11 TRBV20-1 TGCAGTGCTATAGATAACTATGGCTGCACCTTC CSAIDNYGCTF
TRBD2 NA TRBJ2-5 17 TRBV7-6 TGTGCCAGCAGCTTAGCCGGGGTAGCGGGGTCCCGAGAGACCCAGTACTTC CASSLAGVAGSRETQYF
NA NA TRBJ2-3 13 TRBV27 TGTGCCAGCAGTTTTTACGCAACAGATACGCAGTATTTT CASSFYATDTQYF
TRBD1 NA TRBJ2-7 19 TRBV6-5 TGTGCCAGCAGTTACGGGACAGGAATACCACCCGAGTGGTCCTACGAGCAGTACTTC CASSYGTGIPPEWSYEQYF
TRBD1 NA TRBJ1-6 14 TRBV5-6 TGTACCAGCAGCTCCGGGACAGGGGCCTCACCCCTCCACTTT CTSSSGTGASPLHF
TRBD1 NA TRBJ1-4 16 TRBV4-1 TGCGCCAGCAGCCAAGATCGGGCCAGGGGGTGGGAAAAACTGTTTTTT CASSQDRARGWEKLFF
NA NA TRBJ1-2 13 TRBV4-3 TGCGCCAGCAGCCCTTCAAAATTCTATGGCTACACCTTC CASSPSKFYGYTF
NA NA TRBJ2-7 14 TRBV6-2/TRBV6-3 TGTGCCAGCGGGGACAACCCGCTTAGCGGCGAGCAGTACTTC CASGDNPLSGEQYF
NA few TRBJ1-1 15 TRBV7-2 TGTGCCAGCAGACTCAGGGGTGGGGCGGACACTGAAGCTTTCTTT CASRLRGGADTEAFF
NA NA TRBJ2-7 13 TRBV29-1 TGCAGCGTTGAGGGGCAGGCCGGGAACGAGCAGTACTTC CSVEGQAGNEQYF
NA NA TRBJ2-3 15 TRBV7-2 TGTGCCAGCAACAGGCTCCAGGCGTACACAGATACGCAGTATTTT CASNRLQAYTDTQYF
NA NA TRBJ2-5 15 TRBV20-1 TGCAGTGCTCGGATGGTCCAGGGTATTAGGTTTGAGCAGTACTTC CSARMVQGIRFEQYF
NA few TRBJ2-5 13 TRBV4-3 TGCGCCAGCAGCCAAGGGGATAGAGAGACCCAGTACTTC CASSQGDRETQYF
NA NA TRBJ2-1 13 TRBV27 TGTGCCAGCAATAAACAGGGTTACAATGAGCAGTTCTTC CASNKQGYNEQFF
TRBD1 NA TRBJ1-2 16 TRBV13 TGTGCCAGCAGCCCAGCAGAGGGACAGGGGTCCTATGGCTACACCTTC CASSPAEGQGSYGYTF
NA NA TRBJ2-2 18 TRBV6-2/TRBV6-3 TGTGCCAGCACCGGTACAGCGGCCCGAACCACGAACACCGGGGAGCTGTTTTTT CASTGTAARTTNTGELFF
TRBD2 few TRBJ2-1 17 TRBV5-4 TGTGCCAGCAGCTTGCAGAGACTAGCGGGAGTCTACAATGAGCAGTTCTTC CASSLQRLAGVYNEQFF
NA few TRBJ1-2 13 TRBV12-3/TRBV12-4 TGTGCCAGCTACAGGTCCCGGCTCTATGGCTACACCTTC CASYRSRLYGYTF
NA NA TRBJ1-1 15 TRBV27 TGTGCCAGCAGTAGTCTACAGGGAATGAACACTGAAGCTTTCTTT CASSSLQGMNTEAFF
NA NA TRBJ2-7 14 TRBV7-2 TGTGCCAGCAGCTTAGCCACGGGGGCCCGCGAGCAGTACTTC CASSLATGAREQYF
NA few TRBJ2-1 15 TRBV9 TGTGCCAGCAGCGTGGCCGGGACTCCTTACAATGAGCAGTTCTTC CASSVAGTPYNEQFF
NA NA TRBJ2-2 14 TRBV20-1 TGCAGTGCTGTTGACAGAGGGTACACCGGGGAGCTGTTTTTT CSAVDRGYTGELFF
NA NA TRBJ1-2 14 TRBV4-3 TGCGCCAGCAGCCAAGATTACCAGGGTGGTGGCTACACCTTC CASSQDYQGGGYTF
TRBD1 NA TRBJ2-5 14 TRBV20-1 TGCGGTGGGACAGGGCCTGCGGGGTGGGAGACCCAGTACTTC CGGTGPAGWETQYF
NA NA TRBJ2-1 17 TRBV7-2 TGTGCCAGCAGCCCCCGGGTAGGGGCTTCATGGGTGAATGAGCAGTTCTTC CASSPRVGASWVNEQFF
TRBD1 NA TRBJ2-1 16 TRBV7-9 TGTGCCAGCGGAACAATGGACAGGGGGTCCTACAATGAGCAGTTCTTC CASGTMDRGSYNEQFF
TRBD1 NA TRBJ2-5 14 TRBV14 TGTGCCAGCAGCCACAGGGGGACCCAAGAGACCCAGTACTTC CASSHRGTQETQYF
TRBD2 NA TRBJ2-3 18 TRBV20-1 TGCAGTGCTAGAGCCAGGACTAGCGGGCATCCTAGCACAGATACGCAGTATTTT CSARARTSGHPSTDTQYF